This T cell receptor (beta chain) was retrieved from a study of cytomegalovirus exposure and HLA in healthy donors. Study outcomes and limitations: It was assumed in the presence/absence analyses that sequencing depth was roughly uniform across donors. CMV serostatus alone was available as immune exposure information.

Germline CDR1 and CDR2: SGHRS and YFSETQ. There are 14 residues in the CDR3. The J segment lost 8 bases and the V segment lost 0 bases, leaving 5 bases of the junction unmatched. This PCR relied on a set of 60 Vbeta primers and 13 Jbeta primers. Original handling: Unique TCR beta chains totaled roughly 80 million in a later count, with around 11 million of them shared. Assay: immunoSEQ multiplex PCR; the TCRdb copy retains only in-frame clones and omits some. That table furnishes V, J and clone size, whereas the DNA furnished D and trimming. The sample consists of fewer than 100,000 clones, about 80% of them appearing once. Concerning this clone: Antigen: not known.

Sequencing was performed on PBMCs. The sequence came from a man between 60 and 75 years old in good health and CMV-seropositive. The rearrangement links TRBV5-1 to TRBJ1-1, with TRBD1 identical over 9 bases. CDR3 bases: TGCGCCAGCAGCTTGGGGGGACAGGGAGCGGAAGCTTTCTTT. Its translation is CASSLGGQGAEAFF.